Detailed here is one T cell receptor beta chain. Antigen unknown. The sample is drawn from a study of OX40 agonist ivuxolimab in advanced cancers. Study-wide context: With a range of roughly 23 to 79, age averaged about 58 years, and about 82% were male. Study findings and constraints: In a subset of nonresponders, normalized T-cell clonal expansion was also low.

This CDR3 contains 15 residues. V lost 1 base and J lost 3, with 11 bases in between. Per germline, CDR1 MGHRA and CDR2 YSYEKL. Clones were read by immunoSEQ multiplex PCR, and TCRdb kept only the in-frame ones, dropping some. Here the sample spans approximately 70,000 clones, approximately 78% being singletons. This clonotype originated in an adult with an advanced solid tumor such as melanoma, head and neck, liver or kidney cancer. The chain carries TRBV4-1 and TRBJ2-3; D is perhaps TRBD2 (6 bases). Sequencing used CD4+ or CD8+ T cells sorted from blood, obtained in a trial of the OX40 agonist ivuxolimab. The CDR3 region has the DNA TGCGCCAGCAGCCAAGGAGTAGCGGAGACAGATACGCAGTATTTT. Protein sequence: CASSQGVAETDTQYF.